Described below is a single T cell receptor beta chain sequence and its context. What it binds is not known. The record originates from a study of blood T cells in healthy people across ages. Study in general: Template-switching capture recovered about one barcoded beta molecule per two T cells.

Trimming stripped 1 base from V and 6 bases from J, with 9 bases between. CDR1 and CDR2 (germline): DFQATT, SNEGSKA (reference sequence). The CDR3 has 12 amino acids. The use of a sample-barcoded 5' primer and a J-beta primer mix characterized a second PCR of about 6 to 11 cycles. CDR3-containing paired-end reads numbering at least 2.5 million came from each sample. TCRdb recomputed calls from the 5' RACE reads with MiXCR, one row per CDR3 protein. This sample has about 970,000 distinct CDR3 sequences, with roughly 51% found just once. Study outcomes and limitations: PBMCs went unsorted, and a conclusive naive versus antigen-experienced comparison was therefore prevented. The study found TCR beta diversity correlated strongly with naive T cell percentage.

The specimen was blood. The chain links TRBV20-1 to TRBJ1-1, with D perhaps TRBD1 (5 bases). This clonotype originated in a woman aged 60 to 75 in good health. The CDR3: CSARVRAPEAFF. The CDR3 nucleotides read TGCAGTGCTAGAGTCAGGGCCCCTGAAGCTTTCTTT.